The rows below give T cell receptor beta chains drawn from one sample of a study of T cells in Graves' hyperthyroidism and ophthalmopathy. TCRdb re-analysed the multiplex PCR reads in MiXCR, keeping a single row per CDR3 protein. This table has 530,000 or so distinct CDR3 sequences, approximately 25% appearing once. Sequencing input: blood. The receptors come from a woman aged 30 to 39 with Graves' ophthalmopathy. Both conserved end residues are part of each CDR3. A D gene is named only where the DNA matches it firmly. Clone size is given for some rows only: seen once, a few or many times, or a class if the clone is expanded.

abundance	v_gene	d_gene	j_gene	CDR3aa	CDR3nt
many	TRBV19	-	TRBJ1-2	CASSIGYVYGYTF	TGTGCCAGTAGTATAGGGTACGTCTATGGCTACACCTTC
-	TRBV18	TRBD1	TRBJ1-1	CASSPMTGGSGTEAFF	TGTGCCAGCTCACCAATGACAGGGGGAAGTGGTACTGAAGCTTTCTTT
-	TRBV3-1	-	TRBJ1-1	CASSQLDGGWTEAFF	TGTGCCAGCAGCCAGTTGGACGGCGGGTGGACTGAAGCTTTCTTT
few	TRBV6-1	TRBD1	TRBJ2-5	CASSEAGGQNPQYF	TGTGCCAGCAGTGAAGCAGGGGGACAGAATCCCCAGTACTTC
many	TRBV29-1	-	TRBJ1-1	CSERADGEAFF	TGCAGCGAACGGGCGGACGGGGAAGCTTTCTTT
few	TRBV5-1	TRBD1	TRBJ1-2	CASRQTGTGIGYTF	TGCGCCAGCAGGCAAACCGGGACAGGGATCGGCTACACCTTC
few	TRBV19	TRBD1	TRBJ2-7	CASSIGGQGYEQYF	TGTGCCAGTAGTATAGGCGGACAGGGATACGAGCAGTACTTC
once	TRBV19	-	TRBJ1-1	CASSISLSLNTEAFF	TGTGCCAGTAGTATTTCTCTGTCGCTGAACACTGAAGCTTTCTTT
many	TRBV12-3/TRBV12-4	-	TRBJ1-1	CASSFAAEAFF	TGTGCCAGCAGTTTCGCTGCTGAAGCTTTCTTT
many	TRBV20-1	-	TRBJ2-7	CSARGLEEFYEQYF	TGCAGTGCTAGGGGGTTAGAGGAATTCTACGAGCAGTACTTC
many	TRBV13	-	TRBJ1-2	CASSPSVLRTASDLNYGYTF	TGTGCCAGCAGCCCTTCGGTCTTGCGGACGGCAAGCGACCTTAACTATGGCTACACCTTC
few	TRBV7-8	TRBD1	TRBJ1-3	CASTLTGRGHTIYF	TGTGCCAGCACCTTGACAGGGAGGGGACACACCATATATTTT
-	TRBV29-1	-	TRBJ1-1	CSVERGSPTEAFF	TGCAGCGTTGAAAGGGGATCGCCAACTGAAGCTTTCTTT
many	TRBV19	-	TRBJ1-1	CASSPGNLIPGVTEAFF	TGTGCCAGTAGTCCCGGCAACCTTATTCCAGGAGTCACTGAAGCTTTCTTT
few	TRBV28	-	TRBJ1-1	CASSLGTGSTEAFF	TGTGCCAGCAGTTTAGGAACAGGGTCCACTGAAGCTTTCTTT
-	TRBV12-3/TRBV12-4	TRBD2	TRBJ2-4	CASSSTGGAKNIQYF	TGTGCCAGCAGTTCAACGGGGGGAGCCAAAAACATTCAGTACTTC
few	TRBV5-1	-	TRBJ1-2	CASSLEELSYGYTF	TGCGCCAGCAGCTTGGAGGAGTTGTCATATGGCTACACCTTC